These T cell receptor beta chains were read from a single sample in a study of T cells in Graves' hyperthyroidism and ophthalmopathy. TCRdb independently ran MiXCR on the multiplex PCR reads; one entry per CDR3 protein. This sample has 550,000 to 800,000 distinct CDR3 sequences, with 16% found just once. Sequencing was carried out using blood. The receptor set was obtained from a man in his late teens or twenties with Graves' hyperthyroidism. The CDR3 runs from the conserved cysteine through the conserved F or W. Each record gives: J gene, D gene, V gene, clone size, CDR3 protein, CDR3 DNA. The D gene is left open where the match is weak. Not every row has a clone size; where given, it reads once, few, many or a size class.

>TRBJ2-1|-|TRBV5-1|many
CASSFPVGGKRWNEQFF
TGCGCCAGCAGCTTCCCCGTTGGGGGGAAGAGGTGGAATGAGCAGTTCTTC
>TRBJ2-3|-|TRBV5-1|few
CASSWGPSTDTQYF
TGCGCCAGCAGCTGGGGACCAAGCACAGATACGCAGTATTTT
>TRBJ2-3|-|TRBV28|many
CATDGLTDTQYF
TGTGCCACTGATGGGCTCACAGATACGCAGTATTTT
>TRBJ2-3|TRBD2|TRBV20-1|-
CSARDHGLAGGVDTQYF
TGCAGTGCTAGAGATCATGGGCTAGCGGGAGGTGTAGATACGCAGTATTTT
>TRBJ1-1|-|TRBV28|many
CASSFVTGNMDTEAFF
TGTGCCAGCAGTTTCGTGACCGGGAATATGGACACTGAAGCTTTCTTT
>TRBJ1-1|-|TRBV2|many
CASSADIMNTEAFF
TGTGCCAGCAGCGCTGACATTATGAACACTGAAGCTTTCTTT
>TRBJ2-1|TRBD2|TRBV7-2|few
CASSLMPGLAGDNEQFF
TGTGCCAGCAGCTTAATGCCGGGACTAGCGGGAGACAATGAGCAGTTCTTC
>TRBJ2-7|TRBD2|TRBV4-1|few
CASSPGRTSGRRAYEQYF
TGCGCCAGCAGCCCCGGGAGGACTAGCGGGAGGAGAGCCTACGAGCAGTACTTC
>TRBJ1-2|-|TRBV7-8|few
CASSSASPGGYTF
TGTGCCAGCAGCTCCGCAAGCCCGGGTGGCTACACCTTC
>TRBJ2-5|-|TRBV7-2|many
CASSLTVQETQYF
TGTGCCAGCAGCTTGACAGTCCAAGAGACCCAGTACTTC
>TRBJ1-5|-|TRBV2|many
CASSEGRGDQPQHF
TGTGCCAGCAGTGAGGGCCGGGGAGATCAGCCCCAGCATTTT